The 3 T cell receptor beta chains listed next were all sequenced from one sample in a study of response to subunit inactivated influenza vaccine. TCRdb reanalysed the RT-PCR reads using MiXCR and keeps one entry per CDR3 protein. Here the sample spans about 520,000 distinct CDR3 sequences, around 7.9% being singletons. The starting material was PBMCs from blood, obtained around 2 years after vaccination. These receptors originate from a man aged 50 to 69 who received an inactivated influenza vaccine.

In its sample, this clonotype was seen many times. The V gene is TRBV12-3 or TRBV12-4, the J gene TRBJ2-5; 9 bases match TRBD1. V shed 7 bases and J 4 bases; nucleotides not matched to a gene: 7. The CDR3 consists of 14 residues. CDR3 sequence: CASTGTGRGETQYF. CDR3 sequence (DNA): TGTGCCAGCACCGGGACAGGGAGGGGAGAGACCCAGTACTTC.

The chain links TRBV24-1 to TRBJ2-5, with 7 nucleotides matching TRBD1. V lost 7 bases, J lost 2 bases, and 6 bases stayed unmatched. The germline V gene has CDR1 KGHDR and CDR2 SFDVKD. The CDR3 covers 14 residues. The CDR3 bases are TGTGCCACCAGAGCTCCGGGACAGCAAGAGACCCAGTACTTC. Translated: CATRAPGQQETQYF.

This clonotype was counted between two and nine times. V is TRBV6-1 and J is TRBJ2-5, with no clear D. The germline gives CDR1 MNHNS, CDR2 SASEGT. V was shortened by 0 bases and J by 9 bases, with 14 bases between the two germline ends. The CDR3 runs to 14 residues. This chain's CDR3 is CASSEAGGETSQYF. CDR3 in DNA: TGTGCCAGCAGTGAAGCGGGCGGCGAGACGTCCCAGTACTTC.